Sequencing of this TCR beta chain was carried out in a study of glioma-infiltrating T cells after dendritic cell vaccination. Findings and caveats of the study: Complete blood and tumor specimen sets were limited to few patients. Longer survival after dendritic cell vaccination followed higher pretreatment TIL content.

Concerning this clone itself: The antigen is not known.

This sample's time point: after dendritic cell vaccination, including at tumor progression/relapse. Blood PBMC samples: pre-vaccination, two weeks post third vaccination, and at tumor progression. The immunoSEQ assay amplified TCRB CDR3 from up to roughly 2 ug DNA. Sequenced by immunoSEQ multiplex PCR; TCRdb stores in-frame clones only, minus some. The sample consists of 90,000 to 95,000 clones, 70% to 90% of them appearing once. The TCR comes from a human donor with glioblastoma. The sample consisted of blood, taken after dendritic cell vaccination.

The CDR3 DNA reads as TGCGCCAGCAGCTTGGATCGGACAGGGGGTCCTTCTGGAAACACCATATATTTT. Protein: CASSLDRTGGPSGNTIYF. The V gene is TRBV5-1, the J gene TRBJ1-3; 10 bases fit TRBD1. Germline V gene data show CDR1 as SGHRS and CDR2 as YFSETQ. The CDR3 is made up of 18 amino acids. V lost 0 bases and J lost 1; bases outside the gene matches: 7. The whole variable domain, remainder taken from reference TRBV5-1 and TRBJ1-3, is KAGVTQTPRYLIKTRGQQVTLSCSPISGHRSVSWYQQTPGQGLQFLFEYFSETQRNKGNFPGRFSGRQFSNSRSEMNVSTLELGDSALYLCASSLDRTGGPSGNTIYFGEGSWLTVV.